Following are 18 T cell receptor beta chains from one sample sequenced in a study of blood T cells in healthy people across ages. A J-beta primer mix and a sample-barcoded 5' primer were used in a second PCR of about 6 to 12 cycles. MiXCR, run by TCRdb on the 5' RACE reads, gives a single entry per CDR3 protein. The sample records about 940,000 distinct CDR3 sequences, 45% to 50% being singletons. The specimen sequenced was blood. The receptor set was obtained from a man aged 25-45 years in good health.

The rearrangement uses TRBV11-1 and TRBJ2-6; 11 bases fit TRBD1. CDR3 size: 17 residues. CDR1 SGHAT and CDR2 FQDESV come from the germline V gene (reference sequence). V lost 5 bases and J lost 1; bases outside the gene matches: 4. The CDR3 region has the DNA TGTGCCAGCAGCAAAGGACAGGGGGCGTCTGGGGCCAACGTCCTGACTTTC. It encodes CASSKGQGASGANVLTF.

Only a few counts were recorded for this clonotype. The genes are TRBV7-2 and TRBJ2-7; the match to TRBD2 covers 10 bases. V lost 4 bases, J lost 1 base, and 4 bases stayed unmatched. The germline gives CDR1 SGHTA, CDR2 FQGNSA. This CDR3 spans 15 amino acids. The CDR3 DNA reads as TGTGCCAGCAGCTCTTGGACTAGCGGTTCCTACGAGCAGTACTTC. The encoded protein is CASSSWTSGSYEQYF.

The rearrangement uses TRBV7-8 and TRBJ2-6, with D unclear. The germline V and J ends were trimmed by 2 bases and 1 base, with 9 bases remaining between them. Germline-derived CDR1 and CDR2 are SGHVS and FQNEAQ. CDR3 size: 16 residues. CDR3 amino acids: CASSLRTESGANVLTF. CDR3 sequence (DNA): TGTGCCAGCAGCTTACGGACGGAATCTGGGGCCAACGTCCTGACTTTC. Full variable domain (outside the CDR3, taken from reference TRBV7-8 and TRBJ2-6): GAGVSQSPRYKVAKRGQDVALRCDPISGHVSLFWYQQALGQGPEFLTYFQNEAQLDKSGLPSDRFFAERPEGSVSTLKIQRTQQEDSAVYLCASSLRTESGANVLTFGAGSRLTVL.

Only a few counts were recorded for this clonotype. CDR3 protein: CASSLNRGNEQFF. In DNA form, the CDR3 reads TGTGCCAGCAGTTTAAACAGGGGGAATGAGCAGTTCTTC. V and J are TRBV6-5 and TRBJ2-1; 8 bases fit TRBD1. Germline CDR1 is MNHEY and CDR2 is SVGAGI. This CDR3 spans 13 amino acids. V lost 4 bases and J lost 7; bases outside the gene matches: 3.

This clonotype was counted at least ten times. V gene TRBV7-2 combines with J gene TRBJ2-1, with TRBD1 identical over 7 bases. Trimming at V came to 1 base and at J to 7 bases, leaving 7 bases not matched to a gene. The CDR3 consists of 15 residues. The germline V gene has CDR1 SGHTA and CDR2 FQGNSA. In nucleotides, the CDR3 is TGTGCCAGCAGCTTAGTACAGGGGATGTTAAATGAGCAGTTCTTC. It yields the protein CASSLVQGMLNEQFF.

As regards this clonotype: The junction does not match germline at one end; this may be a read error. The chain carries TRBV10-3 and TRBJ2-5; D gene ambiguous. CDR3 size: 14 residues. CDR1 ENHRY and CDR2 SYGVKD come from the germline V gene. CDR3 amino acids: CAIRSPGSSETQYF. CDR3 bases: TGCGCCATCAGGTCGCCAGGAAGTTCTGAGACCCAGTACTTC.

The sample holds a few counts of this clonotype. V usage is TRBV3-1 and J usage is TRBJ2-7; 8 nucleotides align to TRBD2. Germline loops: CDR1 LGHDT, CDR2 YNNKEL (reference sequence). V was clipped by 0 bases and J by 4 bases; unmatched bases: 11. This CDR3 has 17 amino acids. The CDR3: CASSQDRDGGAWYEQYF. The CDR3, as DNA: TGTGCCAGCAGCCAAGATCGGGACGGGGGGGCTTGGTACGAGCAGTACTTC.

The CDR3 is CASSSFSTGGRFGYTF. The CDR3 DNA reads TGCGCCAGCAGCTCGTTCTCGACAGGGGGCCGTTTTGGCTACACCTTC. The gene calls are TRBV5-1 and TRBJ1-2, with 10 positions matching TRBD1. The CDR3 is 16 amino acids. After removal of 3 bases from V and 7 bases from J, the junction contained 12 bases not matched to a gene. The germline CDR1 and CDR2 sequences are SGHRS and YFSETQ.

The chain links TRBV20-1 to TRBJ2-1; TRBD1 matches at 9 bases. V was pared by 5 bases and J by 4 bases, with 6 bases of the junction left unmatched. The germline CDR1 and CDR2 sequences are DFQATT and SNEGSKA (reference sequence). This CDR3 contains 14 residues. Written as DNA, the CDR3 is TGCAGTGCTTGGACAGGGGTCATATACAATGAGCAGTTCTTC. Amino acids: CSAWTGVIYNEQFF.

This clonotype was detected only once. The chain recombines TRBV9 with TRBJ2-1; D may be TRBD2 (5 bases). The V end lost 4 bases, the J end lost 13 bases, and 24 bases lay between the germline ends. Germline V lookup: CDR1 SGDLS, CDR2 YYNGEE. This CDR3 has 15 amino acids. The CDR3 spells CASSPSGGVAETQFF. CDR3 DNA: TGTGCCAGCAGCCCCAGCGGAGGAGTGGCAGAGACCCAGTTCTTC.

This chain uses TRBV6-6 with TRBJ1-2, with D possibly TRBD1 on 6 matching bases. The CDR3 sequence is 15 residues long. Between the trimmed V and J ends, which lost 7 bases and 6 bases, there was a span of 21 bases. Germline assignment: CDR1 MNHNY and CDR2 SVGAGI (reference sequence). CDR3 amino acids: CASTGGAGVRNGYTF. CDR3 in DNA: TGTGCCAGCACCGGGGGGGCAGGGGTGAGGAATGGCTACACCTTC.

This clonotype has ten or more counts. The rearrangement links TRBV5-5 to TRBJ2-5; weak D call: TRBD2 (5 bases). Looked up from germline, CDR1 is SGHKS and CDR2 is YYEKEE (reference sequence). Trimming stripped 1 base from V and 1 base from J, with 20 bases between. This CDR3 is built from 18 residues. CDR3 loop: CASSLKGIRPGGQETQYF. The CDR3, as DNA: TGTGCCAGCAGCTTGAAGGGTATCCGGCCCGGAGGCCAAGAGACCCAGTACTTC.

The chain carries TRBV6-2 or TRBV6-3 and TRBJ1-1; D remains unclear. V lost 0 bases, J lost 0 bases, and 11 bases lay in between. The germline gives CDR1 MNHEY, CDR2 SVGEGT. There are 16 residues in the CDR3. CDR3 sequence (DNA): TGTGCCAGCAGTTACTCGAGTAGGACGTTGAACACTGAAGCTTTCTTT. Its translation: CASSYSSRTLNTEAFF.

Remarks on this clonotype: This sequence may be a read error, since a much larger clone differs from it by one base. The rearrangement uses TRBV5-6 and TRBJ2-1; 8 bases are shared with TRBD1. The germline V gene has CDR1 SGHDT and CDR2 YYEEEE. The CDR3 has 14 residues. V was pared by 4 bases and J by 10 bases, with 10 bases of the junction left unmatched. CDR3 sequence (DNA): TGTGCCAGCAGCAACAGGGGGTATCCCTACGAGCAGTTCTTC. Protein product: CASSNRGYPYEQFF.

The chain has TRBV24-1 and TRBJ2-1; D unresolved. CDR3 size: 14 residues. Germline V gives CDR1 KGHDR, CDR2 SFDVKD. The V end was cut by 0 bases, the J end by 6 bases, with 8 bases between. CDR3 residues: CATSDLGTPNEQFF. CDR3 bases: TGTGCCACCAGTGATTTGGGTACTCCCAATGAGCAGTTCTTC.

The chain is built from TRBV28 and TRBJ2-3, with D possibly matching TRBD2 (7 bases). The germline V gene encodes CDR1 MDHEN and CDR2 SYDVKM. There are 16 residues in the CDR3. Trimming took 6 bases from V and 3 from J, leaving 19 bases between them. The CDR3 protein is CASRSPGGRGTDTQYF. DNA for the CDR3: TGTGCCAGCAGGTCGCCGGGGGGCCGGGGGACAGATACGCAGTATTTT. Looking up the rest from reference TRBV28 and TRBJ2-3 gives the full variable domain: DVKVTQSSRYLVKRTGEKVFLECVQDMDHENMFWYRQDPGLGLRLIYFSYDVKMKEKGDIPEGYSVSREKKERFSLILESASTNQTSMYLCASRSPGGRGTDTQYFGPGTRLTVL.

This clonotype was detected many times. The chain joins TRBV12-5 to TRBJ2-7; a possible D gene is TRBD1 (6 bases). V was cut by 6 bases and J by 2 bases, with 23 bases left in between. Germline values: CDR1 LGHNT, CDR2 FRNRAP. The CDR3 spans 17 residues. CDR3 sequence (DNA): TGTGCTAGTGGGAATTTCTCCGGGACATTTCCCCCCTACGAGCAGTACTTC. Its translation is CASGNFSGTFPPYEQYF.

This clonotype was detected many times. This chain joins TRBV29-1 and TRBJ2-3; D gene uncertain. CDR3 length: 12 amino acids. The germline CDR1 and CDR2 sequences are SQVTM and ANQGSEA. The V gene lost 3 bases and the J gene lost 5 bases, with 9 bases spanning the gap. The CDR3 here is CSVEVALDTQYF. CDR3 nucleotide sequence: TGCAGCGTTGAGGTGGCGTTAGATACGCAGTATTTT.